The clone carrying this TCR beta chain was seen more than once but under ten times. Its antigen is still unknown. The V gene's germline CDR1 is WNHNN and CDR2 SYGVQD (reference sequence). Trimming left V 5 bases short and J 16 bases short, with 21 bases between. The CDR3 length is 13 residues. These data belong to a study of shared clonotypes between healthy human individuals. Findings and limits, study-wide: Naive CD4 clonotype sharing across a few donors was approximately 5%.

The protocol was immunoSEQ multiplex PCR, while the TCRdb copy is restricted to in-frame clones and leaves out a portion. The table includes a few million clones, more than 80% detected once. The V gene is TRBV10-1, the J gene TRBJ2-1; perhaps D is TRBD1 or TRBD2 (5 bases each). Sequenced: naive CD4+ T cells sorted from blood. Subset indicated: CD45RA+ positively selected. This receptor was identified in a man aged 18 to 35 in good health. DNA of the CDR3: TGCGCCAGCAGTTCAACAGATCGGGGCGGTCTTTTCTTC. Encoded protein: CASSSTDRGGLFF.